This T cell receptor beta chain is from a study of T cells after yellow fever vaccination. V was pared by 0 bases and J by 5 bases, with 8 bases between. CDR1 and CDR2 (germline): LNHNV, YYDKDF (reference sequence). The CDR3 is 14 amino acids. TCRdb re-derived calls from the 5' RACE reads in MiXCR, one entry per CDR3 protein. The data show 200,000 to 300,000 distinct CDR3 sequences, with approximately 6.7% seen just once and around 1% held by the top ten. This clonotype was found many times. V and J are TRBV15 and TRBJ1-5; D is ambiguous. This sequence originates from a man aged 30 to 39 who received the YFV17D yellow fever vaccine. Sample: CD4+ T cells sorted from PBMCs, taken on the day of the yellow fever booster vaccination. Here the CDR3 DNA reads TGTGCCACCAGCAGAGAATTCGGGGATCAGCCCCAGCATTTT. It yields the protein CATSREFGDQPQHF. The whole variable domain, remainder taken from reference TRBV15 and TRBJ1-5, is DAMVIQNPRYQVTQFGKPVTLSCSQTLNHNVMYWYQQKSSQAPKLLFHYYDKDFNNEADTPDNFQSRRPNTSFCFLDIRSPGLGDTAMYLCATSREFGDQPQHFGDGTRLSIL.